These 4 T cell receptor beta chains came from one sample sequenced in a study of cytomegalovirus exposure and HLA in healthy donors. A multiplex PCR was run with 60 Vbeta primers and 13 Jbeta primers. Assay used: immunoSEQ multiplex PCR; TCRdb lists only in-frame clones, some missing. Its table lists about 41,000 clones. The sequenced sample was PBMCs. Receptor source: a man aged 30 to 39 in good health and CMV-seronegative.

The chain combines TRBV6-1 with TRBJ1-2, with a tentative D call TRBD1 (5 bases). Germline assignment: CDR1 MNHNS and CDR2 SASEGT. There are 14 residues in the CDR3. The V gene lost 3 bases and the J gene lost 5 bases, with 13 bases spanning the gap. DNA for the CDR3: TGTGCCAGCAGTGAGGGGGGATTCTTATATGGCTACACCTTC. This sequence encodes CASSEGGFLYGYTF.

The CDR3 reads CAISPTGLSNQPQHF. The CDR3 bases are TGTGCCATCAGCCCGACCGGGTTGAGCAATCAGCCCCAGCATTTT. The V gene is TRBV10-3, the J gene TRBJ1-5; no clear D gene. The V end was cut by 6 bases, the J end by 1 base, with 13 bases between. The CDR3 spans 15 residues. The germline gives CDR1 ENHRY, CDR2 SYGVKD.

The chain recombines TRBV7-2 with TRBJ2-1; 7 bases fit TRBD2. Germline CDR1 is SGHTA and CDR2 is FQGNSA. V shed 3 bases, J shed 3 bases, and the junction held 2 bases outside the gene matches. CDR3 length equals 14 residues. CDR3 nucleotides: TGTGCCAGCAGCTTTGGGGGGGTCTACAATGAGCAGTTCTTC. The encoded protein is CASSFGGVYNEQFF. Drawing the rest from reference TRBV7-2 and TRBJ2-1, the complete variable domain is GAGVSQSPSNKVTEKGKDVELRCDPISGHTALYWYRQSLGQGLEFLIYFQGNSAPDKSGLPSDRFSAERTGGSVSTLTIQRTQQEDSAVYLCASSFGGVYNEQFFGPGTRLTVL.

The rearrangement joins TRBV9 to TRBJ2-2; 11 nucleotides agree with TRBD1. Germline values: CDR1 SGDLS, CDR2 YYNGEE. CDR3 size: 15 residues. Trimming took 3 bases from V and 9 from J; bases not matched to a gene: 7. This CDR3 is CASSEGQGVFRELFF. The CDR3 bases are TGTGCCAGCAGCGAGGGACAGGGGGTCTTTCGGGAGCTGTTTTTT.